Listed below are T cell receptor beta chains from one sample, sequenced in a study of T cells in Graves' hyperthyroidism and ophthalmopathy. TCRdb independently ran MiXCR on the multiplex PCR reads; one entry per CDR3 protein. The data contain roughly 740,000 distinct CDR3 sequences, about a sixth of them singletons. The material sequenced was blood. Receptor source: a young man with Graves' hyperthyroidism. Both conserved end residues are part of each CDR3.

CDR3aa: CSAGPGQGRTGELFF
v_gene: TRBV20-1

CDR3aa: CAWWGGGSSYEQYF
v_gene: TRBV30

CDR3aa: CASSSHNTYEQYF
v_gene: TRBV27

CDR3aa: CASTLTSGRFSSYNEQFF
v_gene: TRBV12-3/TRBV12-4

CDR3aa: CASSGTGDVDIQYF
v_gene: TRBV19

CDR3aa: CASSILSGSGKNEQFF
v_gene: TRBV27

CDR3aa: CASTQFGPGEQYF
v_gene: TRBV28

CDR3aa: CASGKAGSYNEQFF
v_gene: TRBV14

CDR3aa: CATSKSKGIIADTQYF
v_gene: TRBV15

CDR3aa: CASSEMGLATNEKLFF
v_gene: TRBV7-8

CDR3aa: CSARESGPQGGYTF
v_gene: TRBV20-1

CDR3aa: CASSLGGQIQETQYF
v_gene: TRBV5-4

CDR3aa: CASSGVAGGDTDTQYF
v_gene: TRBV9

CDR3aa: CASSASLGLPTGELFF
v_gene: TRBV7-2

CDR3aa: CASSLGQLEPRYSNQPQHF
v_gene: TRBV28

CDR3aa: CASSVADFNNSPLHF
v_gene: TRBV9

CDR3aa: CASSLVRDLSGNTIYF
v_gene: TRBV7-9

CDR3aa: CSVANRGANYGYTF
v_gene: TRBV29-1

CDR3aa: CASSLKMGNYGYTF
v_gene: TRBV28

CDR3aa: CASSDGGTTYEQYF
v_gene: TRBV2

CDR3aa: CASSVGPWGNQPQHF
v_gene: TRBV9

CDR3aa: CASSPKGAGEETQYF
v_gene: TRBV11-3

CDR3aa: CASIRGDEGDTDTQYF
v_gene: TRBV5-5

CDR3aa: CASSLMNARETDTQYF
v_gene: TRBV7-6

CDR3aa: CASSPRGQGYEQYF
v_gene: TRBV28

CDR3aa: CASSPGRLAGSLGETQYF
v_gene: TRBV6-1

CDR3aa: CASSLLTGASEQYF
v_gene: TRBV27

CDR3aa: CASSAWSTVQNEKLFF
v_gene: TRBV7-9

CDR3aa: CASSSRANTEAFF
v_gene: TRBV7-2

CDR3aa: CASTLGGDSGNTIYF
v_gene: TRBV28

CDR3aa: CASSSGTGENEQYF
v_gene: TRBV7-2

CDR3aa: CASSYSKVDGNYGYTF
v_gene: TRBV6-2/TRBV6-3

CDR3aa: CASSRRINEQFF
v_gene: TRBV11-1

CDR3aa: CSASKAGVVPKTQYF
v_gene: TRBV20-1

CDR3aa: CASSSSGGAGTEAFF
v_gene: TRBV6-1

CDR3aa: CAISESDEKLFF
v_gene: TRBV10-3

CDR3aa: CASRQGGLSYNEQFF
v_gene: TRBV28

CDR3aa: CASSLAGVADEQYF
v_gene: TRBV7-9

CDR3aa: CASTRGRDSYEQYF
v_gene: TRBV5-6

CDR3aa: CASSLAGAGELFF
v_gene: TRBV7-6